The 3 T cell receptor beta chains given below trace back to one sample, sequenced in a study of cytomegalovirus exposure and HLA in healthy donors (dated by TCRdb to about 2017). The library relied on the immunoSEQ multiplex PCR assay. For the multiplex PCR, a mixture combining 60 forward primers for TCR Vbeta segments and 13 reverse primers for TCR Jbeta segments was used. TCRdb provides this immuneACCESS table in a form limited to in-frame rearrangements. Some clones are lacking; in checked studies, under half of them reflect an unresolved V gene, and why the rest are absent is not known. The sample table contains around 160,000 clones; only one count was recorded for 73% of them. 1.5% to 2% of the sample rests with the top ten. Sequenced: PBMCs. The receptor source for this set is a woman in her late teens or twenties in good health and CMV-seronegative.

The rearrangement links TRBV5-1 to TRBJ2-2, with D unresolved. V lost 2 bases, J lost 5 bases, and 7 bases lay in between. In germline, CDR1 is SGHRS, CDR2 YFSETQ. The length of the CDR3 is 13 residues. The CDR3 loop is CASSFQETGELFF. The CDR3 nucleotides are TGCGCCAGCAGCTTCCAAGAGACCGGGGAGCTGTTTTTT. Using reference TRBV5-1 and TRBJ2-2 for the parts outside the CDR3, the full variable domain is KAGVTQTPRYLIKTRGQQVTLSCSPISGHRSVSWYQQTPGQGLQFLFEYFSETQRNKGNFPGRFSGRQFSNSRSEMNVSTLELGDSALYLCASSFQETGELFFGEGSRLTVL.

The chain has TRBV4-1 and TRBJ1-2; D gene uncertain. The V gene lost 1 base and the J gene lost 4 bases, with 28 bases spanning the gap. Germline values: CDR1 MGHRA, CDR2 YSYEKL. The CDR3 is 20 residues long. The CDR3 protein is CASSQVLGGRSRIAGYGYTF. CDR3 nucleotide sequence: TGCGCCAGCAGCCAAGTATTAGGAGGACGGAGCCGTATCGCCGGCTATGGCTACACCTTC.

The chain joins TRBV7-9 to TRBJ2-5; 9 positions agree with TRBD1. Germline CDR1 reads SEHNR; CDR2 reads FQNEAQ (reference sequence). V shed 2 bases, J shed 1 base, and the junction held 2 bases outside the gene matches. This CDR3 spans 15 amino acids. CDR3: CASSLNRGPQETQYF. The CDR3, as DNA: TGTGCCAGCAGCTTAAACAGGGGGCCCCAAGAGACCCAGTACTTC.